By frequency in the sample, the clone carrying this TCR beta chain is large. The sample belongs to a study of T cells after posttransplantation cyclophosphamide. This CDR3 has 13 residues. V was shortened by 5 bases and J by 2 bases, with 10 bases between the two germline ends. Germline V CDR1 and CDR2: SGHVS, FNYEAQ. A marrow graft followed busulfan-fludarabine conditioning, with cyclophosphamide on days +3 and +4. Libraries were prepared by immunoSEQ multiplex PCR; TCRdb keeps only in-frame clonotypes and omits some of them. This sample has 3,000 or so clones, each found more than once. The sample here was PBMCs, taken 30 days after allogeneic stem cell transplant with posttransplant cyclophosphamide. The receptor was derived from a female patient aged 60 to 70 who received an allogeneic stem cell transplant from an unrelated donor, was CMV-positive, and had acute GVHD only. A share of the T cells may be of graft donor origin. The chain employs TRBV7-6 and TRBJ2-7; tentatively, D is TRBD2 (5 bases). CDR3 in amino acids: CASSPRGAYEQYF. CDR3 nucleotides: TGTGCCAGCAGCCCCCGGGGAGCCTACGAGCAGTACTTC.